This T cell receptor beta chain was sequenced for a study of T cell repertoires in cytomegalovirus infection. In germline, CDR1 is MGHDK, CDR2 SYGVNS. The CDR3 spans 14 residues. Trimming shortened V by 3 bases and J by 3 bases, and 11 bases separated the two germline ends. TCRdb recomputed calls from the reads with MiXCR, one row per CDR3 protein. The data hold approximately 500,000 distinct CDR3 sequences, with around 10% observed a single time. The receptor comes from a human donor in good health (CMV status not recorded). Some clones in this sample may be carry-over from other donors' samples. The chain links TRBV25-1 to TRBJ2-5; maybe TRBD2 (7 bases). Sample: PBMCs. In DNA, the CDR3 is TGTGCCAGCAGTGATGGGGGGGCGAAAGAGACCCAGTACTTC. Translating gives CASSDGGAKETQYF.